The rows below give T cell receptor beta chains drawn from one sample of a study of CD8 T cells in ankylosing spondylitis. TCRdb fed the 5' RACE reads into MiXCR, producing one record per CDR3 protein. In the table there are over 600,000 distinct CDR3 sequences, 15% to 20% of which are singletons. Sequenced input: blood, either unsorted or a sorted T cell fraction (not recorded which). These receptors were collected from a male donor with ankylosing spondylitis. The conserved cysteine and the conserved F or W are not part of the CDR3 here. The order of the fields is V gene, CDR3 length, J gene, CDR3 protein.

>TRBV6-1|13|TRBJ2-2
ASSEPGGSTGELF
>TRBV2|11|TRBJ2-4
ASSESWSGPQY
>TRBV7-2|14|TRBJ2-2
ASSLLPSKYTGELF
>TRBV20-1|14|TRBJ2-2
SARKERRRDTGELF
>TRBV11-2|15|TRBJ2-2
ASSLDGTNAKGGELF
>TRBV11-2|13|TRBJ2-3
ASSPGLAATDTQY
>TRBV20-1|10|TRBJ2-3
SAVEGTDTQY
>TRBV27|11|TRBJ1-6
ASSFAGNSPLH
>TRBV15|12|TRBJ2-5
ATSRGGGRETQY
>TRBV20-1|13|TRBJ1-5
SARETNTGNQPQH
>TRBV7-8|14|TRBJ2-7
ASSVGFERRAYEQY